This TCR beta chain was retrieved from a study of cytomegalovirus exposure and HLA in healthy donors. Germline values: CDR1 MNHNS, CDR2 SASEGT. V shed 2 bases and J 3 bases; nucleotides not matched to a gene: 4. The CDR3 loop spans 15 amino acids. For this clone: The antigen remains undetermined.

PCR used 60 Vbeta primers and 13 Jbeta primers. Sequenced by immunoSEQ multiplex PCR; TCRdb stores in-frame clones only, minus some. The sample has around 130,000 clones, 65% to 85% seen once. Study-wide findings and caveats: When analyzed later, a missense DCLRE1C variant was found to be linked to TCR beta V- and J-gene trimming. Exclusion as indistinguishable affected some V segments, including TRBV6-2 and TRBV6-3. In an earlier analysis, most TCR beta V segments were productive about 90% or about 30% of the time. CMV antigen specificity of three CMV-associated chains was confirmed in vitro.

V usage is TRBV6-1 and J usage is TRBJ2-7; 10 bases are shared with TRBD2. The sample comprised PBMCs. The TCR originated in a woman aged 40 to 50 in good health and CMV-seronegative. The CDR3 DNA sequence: TGTGCCAGCAGTGAACCGGCTAGCGGGGGCTACGAGCAGTACTTC. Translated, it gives CASSEPASGGYEQYF.